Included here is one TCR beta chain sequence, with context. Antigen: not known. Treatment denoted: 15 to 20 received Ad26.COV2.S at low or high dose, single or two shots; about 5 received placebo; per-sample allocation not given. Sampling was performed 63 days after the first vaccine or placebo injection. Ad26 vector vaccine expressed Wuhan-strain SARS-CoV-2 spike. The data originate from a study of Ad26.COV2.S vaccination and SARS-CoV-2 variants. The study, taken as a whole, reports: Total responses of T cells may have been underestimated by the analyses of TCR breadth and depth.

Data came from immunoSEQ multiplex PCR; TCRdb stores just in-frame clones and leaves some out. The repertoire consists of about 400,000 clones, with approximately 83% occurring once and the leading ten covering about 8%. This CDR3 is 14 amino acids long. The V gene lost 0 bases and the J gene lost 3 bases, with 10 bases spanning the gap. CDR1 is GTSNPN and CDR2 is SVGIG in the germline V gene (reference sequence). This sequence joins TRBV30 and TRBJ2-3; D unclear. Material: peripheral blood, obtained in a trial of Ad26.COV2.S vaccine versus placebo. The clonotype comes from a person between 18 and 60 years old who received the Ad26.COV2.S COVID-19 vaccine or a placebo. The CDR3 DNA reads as TGTGCCTGGAGTGTACCGGAAGGGACAGATACGCAGTATTTT. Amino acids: CAWSVPEGTDTQYF.